This paragraph covers one T cell receptor (beta chain) sequence. Antigen specificity is unknown. Germline assignment: CDR1 SGHTA and CDR2 FQGNSA. V shed 5 bases and J 3 bases; nucleotides not matched to a gene: 3. The CDR3 consists of 14 residues. The sample belongs to a study of beta chain features in type 1 diabetes. Study-level points and caveats: Across all four CD4+ subsets, people with type 1 diabetes showed modestly shorter TCRB CDR3s. The similarity of naive, central memory and Treg TCRB repertoires appeared greater among patients than among healthy donors.

Expressed TCRB transcripts got sequenced, as all isolated RNA was reverse transcribed. The assay was immunoSEQ multiplex PCR, and TCRdb's table has in-frame clones only and misses some. The table records 900,000 or so clones, roughly 15% of them present only once. The V call is TRBV7-2, the J call TRBJ2-2; 7 bases map to TRBD2. The origin of this receptor is a young woman in good health. Sequenced material: naive CD4+ T cells from blood. The CDR3 spells CASSPSGHTGELFF. In nucleotides, the CDR3 is TGTGCCAGCAGCCCTAGCGGTCACACCGGGGAGCTGTTTTTT. Variable domain in full (rest from reference TRBV7-2 and TRBJ2-2): GAGVSQSPSNKVTEKGKDVELRCDPISGHTALYWYRQSLGQGLEFLIYFQGNSAPDKSGLPSDRFSAERTGGSVSTLTIQRTQQEDSAVYLCASSPSGHTGELFFGEGSRLTVL.